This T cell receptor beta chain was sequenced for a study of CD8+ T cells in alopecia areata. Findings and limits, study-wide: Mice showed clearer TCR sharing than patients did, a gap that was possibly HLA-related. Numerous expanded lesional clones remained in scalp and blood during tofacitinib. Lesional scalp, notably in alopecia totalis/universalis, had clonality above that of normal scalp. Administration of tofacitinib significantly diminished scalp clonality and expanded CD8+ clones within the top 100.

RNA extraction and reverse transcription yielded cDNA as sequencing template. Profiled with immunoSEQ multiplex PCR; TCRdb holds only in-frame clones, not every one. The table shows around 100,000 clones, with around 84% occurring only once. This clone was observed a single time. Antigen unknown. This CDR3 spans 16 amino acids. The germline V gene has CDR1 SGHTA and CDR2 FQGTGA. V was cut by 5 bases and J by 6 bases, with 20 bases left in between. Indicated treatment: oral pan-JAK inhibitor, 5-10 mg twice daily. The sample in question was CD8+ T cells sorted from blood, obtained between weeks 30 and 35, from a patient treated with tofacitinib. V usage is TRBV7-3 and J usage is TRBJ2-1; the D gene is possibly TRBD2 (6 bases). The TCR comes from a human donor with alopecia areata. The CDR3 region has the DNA TGTGCCAGCAGCCCCTACCAGCGGGCCATCATCAATGAGCAGTTCTTC. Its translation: CASSPYQRAIINEQFF. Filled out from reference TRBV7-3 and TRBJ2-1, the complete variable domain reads GAGVSQTPSNKVTEKGKYVELRCDPISGHTALYWYRQSLGQGPEFLIYFQGTGAADDSGLPNDRFFAVRPEGSVSTLKIQRTERGDSAVYLCASSPYQRAIINEQFFGPGTRLTVL.